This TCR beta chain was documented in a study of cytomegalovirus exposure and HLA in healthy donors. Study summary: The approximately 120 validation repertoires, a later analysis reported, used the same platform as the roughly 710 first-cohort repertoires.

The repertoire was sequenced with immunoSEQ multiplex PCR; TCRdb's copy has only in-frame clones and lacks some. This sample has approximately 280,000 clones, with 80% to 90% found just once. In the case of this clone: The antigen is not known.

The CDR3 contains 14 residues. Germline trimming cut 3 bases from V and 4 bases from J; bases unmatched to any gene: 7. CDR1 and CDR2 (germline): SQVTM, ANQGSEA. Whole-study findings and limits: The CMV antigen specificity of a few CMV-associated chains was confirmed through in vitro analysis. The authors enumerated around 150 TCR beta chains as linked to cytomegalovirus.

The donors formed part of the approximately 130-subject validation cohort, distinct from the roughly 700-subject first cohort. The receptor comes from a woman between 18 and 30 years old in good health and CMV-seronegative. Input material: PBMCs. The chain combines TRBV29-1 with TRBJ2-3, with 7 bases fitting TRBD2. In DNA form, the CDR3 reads TGCAGCGTTGAGGAACTAGCGTCGGCAGATACGCAGTATTTT. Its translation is CSVEELASADTQYF.